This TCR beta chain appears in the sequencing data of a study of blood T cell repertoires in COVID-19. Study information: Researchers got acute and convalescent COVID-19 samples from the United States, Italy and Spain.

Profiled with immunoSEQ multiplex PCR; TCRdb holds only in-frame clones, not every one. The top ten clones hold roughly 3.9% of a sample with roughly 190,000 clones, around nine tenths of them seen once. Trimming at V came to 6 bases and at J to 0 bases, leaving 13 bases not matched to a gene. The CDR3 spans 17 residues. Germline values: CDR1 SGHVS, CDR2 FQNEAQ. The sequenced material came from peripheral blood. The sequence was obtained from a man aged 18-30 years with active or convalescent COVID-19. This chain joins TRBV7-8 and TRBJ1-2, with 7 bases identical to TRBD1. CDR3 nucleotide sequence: TGTGCCAGCAGGTCAATCGGGACAGCTACTACTAACTATGGCTACACCTTC. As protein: CASRSIGTATTNYGYTF.